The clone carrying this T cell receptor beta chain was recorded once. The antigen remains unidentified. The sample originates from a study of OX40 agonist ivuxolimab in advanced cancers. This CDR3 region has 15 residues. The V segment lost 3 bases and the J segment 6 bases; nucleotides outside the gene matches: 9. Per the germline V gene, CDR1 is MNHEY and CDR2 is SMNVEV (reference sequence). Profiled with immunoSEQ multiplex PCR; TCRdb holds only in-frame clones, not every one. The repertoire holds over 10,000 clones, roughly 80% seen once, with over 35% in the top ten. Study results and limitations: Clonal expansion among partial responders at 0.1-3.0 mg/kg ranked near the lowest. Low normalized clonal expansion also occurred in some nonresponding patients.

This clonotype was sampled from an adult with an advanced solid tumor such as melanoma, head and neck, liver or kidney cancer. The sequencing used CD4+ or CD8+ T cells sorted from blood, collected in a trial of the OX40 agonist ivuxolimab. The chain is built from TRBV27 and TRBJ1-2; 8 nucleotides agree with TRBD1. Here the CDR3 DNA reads TGTGCCAGCAGTTTTATACAGGGACAGGCTGATGGCTACACCTTC. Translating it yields CASSFIQGQADGYTF.